The clone carrying this TCR beta chain was picked up many times. The antigen is not known. The data derive from a study of T-cell memory formation after mild COVID-19. Study-wide context: TCR clusters mostly belonged to single donors.

The germline gives CDR1 SGHTA, CDR2 FQGNSA. The CDR3 consists of 15 residues. Trimming removed 3 bases from V and 5 bases from J; junction bases left unmatched: 7. The study, taken as a whole, reports: CD4+ bias marked clones expanding day 15 to 37, unlike balanced contracting clones.

TCRdb ran MiXCR on the 5' RACE reads and lists one entry per CDR3 protein. The profile shows roughly 240,000 distinct CDR3 sequences, roughly 15% of them singletons. The sequenced sample was PBMCs or a T cell subset sorted from them (not recorded which). The chain couples TRBV7-2 to TRBJ2-5, with 9 bases matching TRBD1. This sequence was found in a man between 18 and 35 years old who had mild COVID-19 (a few samples of this study predate the infection). Cell type and time point are not known. The CDR3 nucleotides are TGTGCCAGCAGCTTGGGGACAGGGACGGTGGAGACCCAGTACTTC. Translating gives CASSLGTGTVETQYF.